This T cell receptor (beta chain) stems from a study of sequential checkpoint blockade in melanoma. Only in-frame clones appear in the TCRdb table, and some are missing; sequencing was by immunoSEQ multiplex PCR. The repertoire consists of tens of thousands of clones, with roughly 86% occurring once and the leading ten covering around 6%. Treatment: randomized to nivolumab then ipilimumab (arm A) or the reverse (arm B). The germline V gene encodes CDR1 SGHVS and CDR2 FNYEAQ. The CDR3 length is 15 residues. V was trimmed by 5 bases and J by 4 bases, leaving 14 bases between them. This TCR came from a human donor with melanoma. The specimen was CD8+ T cells sorted from blood (inferred from file names), collected from a patient given nivolumab and ipilimumab in sequence. The V gene is TRBV7-6, the J gene TRBJ2-2, with TRBD2 as a possible D gene (5 bases). The CDR3 nucleotides read TGTGCCAGCAGCAATCCCGACGAGGGCACCGGGGAGCTGTTTTTT. Residues: CASSNPDEGTGELFF.